Below are 8 T cell receptor beta chains sequenced from a single sample in a study of blood T cell repertoires in COVID-19. Data came from immunoSEQ multiplex PCR; TCRdb stores just in-frame clones and leaves some out. Here the sample spans fewer than 200,000 clones, roughly 84% being singletons. Input material: peripheral blood. These receptors all stem from a woman aged 45 to 65 with COVID-19, enrolled during active disease.

The J gene is TRBJ1-5, the V gene TRBV7-9; TRBD1 matches at 8 bases. J lost 1 base, V lost 5 bases, and 7 bases had no gene match. Looked up from germline, CDR1 is SEHNR and CDR2 is FQNEAQ (reference sequence). The CDR3 loop spans 16 amino acids. The CDR3 reads CASSTGGGTSNQPQHF. The DNA of the CDR3 is TGTGCCAGCAGCACAGGGGGGGGCACAAGCAATCAGCCCCAGCATTTT.

The chain recombines TRBV6-5 with TRBJ2-3, with 7 positions matching TRBD1. The V gene's germline CDR1 is MNHEY and CDR2 SVGAGI. J lost 0 bases, V lost 5 bases, and 5 bases had no gene match. The CDR3 spans 15 residues. This CDR3 is CASSTGQPSTDTQYF. CDR3 DNA sequence: TGTGCCAGCAGTACGGGACAGCCCAGCACAGATACGCAGTATTTT.

This chain uses TRBV5-1 with TRBJ1-5; TRBD1 aligns across 9 bases. V was clipped by 3 bases and J by 2 bases; unmatched bases: 3. Looked up from germline, CDR1 is SGHRS and CDR2 is YFSETQ. CDR3 length equals 15 residues. The CDR3 sequence: CASSWTGEGNQPQHF. As DNA, the CDR3 is TGCGCCAGCAGCTGGACAGGGGAAGGCAATCAGCCCCAGCATTTT.

This chain uses TRBV11-3 with TRBJ1-2; TRBD1 might be the D (5 bases). Looked up from germline, CDR1 is SGHNT and CDR2 is YENEEA. The ends were cut back, 5 bases at V and 6 bases at J, with 22 bases in the middle. The CDR3 is 16 residues long. CDR3 in amino acids: CASSHRDPGRFDGYTF. The CDR3 DNA reads as TGTGCCAGCAGCCACCGGGACCCCGGGAGGTTTGATGGCTACACCTTC.

The chain joins TRBV2 to TRBJ2-7; 10 nucleotides match TRBD1. This CDR3 contains 12 residues. J lost 6 bases, V lost 11 bases, and 7 bases had no gene match. CDR1 is SNHLY, CDR2 FYNNEI, per germline. Here the CDR3 DNA reads TGTGCCTCCGGGGGACAGGGGTCCGAGCAGTACTTC. Protein: CASGGQGSEQYF.

The chain links TRBV28 to TRBJ2-7, with D possibly TRBD1 on 5 matching bases. Germline-derived CDR1 and CDR2 are MDHEN and SYDVKM. V lost 6 bases to trimming and J lost 2 bases, with 11 bases between them. This CDR3 has 13 amino acids. Here the CDR3 DNA reads TGTGCCAGCAGGCCAGGGTTCCCCTACGAGCAGTACTTC. This encodes CASRPGFPYEQYF.

This chain joins TRBV27 and TRBJ2-7, with TRBD1 matching over 9 bases. Germline V gene lookup returns CDR1 MNHEY and CDR2 SMNVEV (reference sequence). Trimming cost V 7 bases and J 0 bases; bases outside gene matches: 4. This CDR3 is built from 14 residues. The CDR3 bases are TGTGCCAGCAACACAGGGGGCCCCTCCTACGAGCAGTACTTC. Amino acids: CASNTGGPSYEQYF.

The chain links TRBV28 to TRBJ2-3, with D perhaps matching TRBD2 (5 bases). The CDR3 has 14 residues. Germline-derived CDR1 and CDR2 are MDHEN and SYDVKM. Trimming removed 5 bases at V and 7 bases at J, with 16 bases between. CDR3 bases: TGTGCCAGCAGTGTCGCGGGTGAACGCAATACGCAGTATTTT. Amino acids: CASSVAGERNTQYF.